This TCR beta chain is from a study of CD8+CD57+ T cells in acquired aplastic anemia. Trimming removed 6 bases from V and 6 bases from J, with 15 bases in between. Germline assignment: CDR1 DFQATT and CDR2 SNEGSKA (reference sequence). The CDR3 loop spans 13 amino acids. According to the study, genomic DNA was the template for TCR beta VDJ and CDR3 profiling. Each CDR3 protein gets one entry after TCRdb re-called the reads with MiXCR. The profile shows more than 150,000 distinct CDR3 sequences, less than 55% of them singletons. The sequence derives from a human donor in good health. Sequencing was done on a sample of sorted CD4+, CD8+, or CD8+CD57+ T cells (not recorded which) from PBMCs. The rearrangement uses TRBV20-1 and TRBJ2-1, with a possible D match to TRBD2 (6 bases). The CDR3 loop reads CSAREAWVNEQFF. The CDR3 DNA reads as TGCAGTGCCAGGGAGGCCTGGGTCAATGAGCAGTTCTTC.